This T cell receptor (beta chain) was obtained from a study of beta chain features in type 1 diabetes. The study reverse transcribed the entire isolated RNA, so it sequenced expressed TCRB transcripts. TCRdb's copy holds only in-frame clones and misses some; the assay was immunoSEQ multiplex PCR. The table has fewer than 250,000 clones, approximately 70% seen once; the top ten hold approximately 0.053%. Regarding this clone: What it binds is unknown.

The germline V and J ends were trimmed by 5 bases and 9 bases, with 10 bases remaining between them. CDR1 SGHTA and CDR2 FQGNSA come from the germline V gene. The CDR3 extends over 11 amino acids. Study conclusions and caveats: For type 1 diabetes patients, VDJ junctions showed fewer insertions and more deletions. The naive, central memory and Treg TCRB repertoires looked more alike in patients than they did in healthy donors.

This sequence joins TRBV7-2 and TRBJ2-5; perhaps TRBD1 as D (5 bases). Sequenced: naive CD4+ T cells from blood. This clonotype was sampled from a man younger than 45 in good health. CDR3 region: CASSPQGAQYF. For the CDR3, the DNA is TGTGCCAGCAGCCCGCAAGGGGCCCAGTACTTC. Supplemented by reference TRBV7-2 and TRBJ2-5, the full variable domain reads GAGVSQSPSNKVTEKGKDVELRCDPISGHTALYWYRQSLGQGLEFLIYFQGNSAPDKSGLPSDRFSAERTGGSVSTLTIQRTQQEDSAVYLCASSPQGAQYFGPGTRLLVL.